Here is one T cell receptor beta chain with its context. What it binds is unknown. The data belong to a study of OX40 agonist ivuxolimab in advanced cancers. Study details: Three patients had partial responses: one hepatocellular carcinoma, two cutaneous melanoma.

The germline V and J ends were trimmed by 3 bases and 0 bases, with 13 bases remaining between them. The CDR3 has 16 residues. The V gene's germline CDR1 is MDHEN and CDR2 SYDVKM. Regarding the study as a whole: Low levels of normalized T-cell clonal expansion also appeared in some nonresponders. In the 0.1-3.0 mg/kg groups, partial responders showed among the lowest expansion.

TCRdb keeps only in-frame clones here, not all; method: immunoSEQ multiplex PCR. In the table there are about 63,000 clones, 75% to 90% of which are singletons. Sequencing used CD4+ or CD8+ T cells sorted from blood, obtained in a trial of the OX40 agonist ivuxolimab. The chain has TRBV28 and TRBJ2-3; D possibly corresponds to TRBD2 (6 bases). The sequence came from an adult with an advanced solid tumor such as melanoma, head and neck, liver or kidney cancer. CDR3 nucleotide sequence: TGTGCCAGCAGTTTGACCCCTAGCGAAAGCACAGATACGCAGTATTTT. This codes for CASSLTPSESTDTQYF.